The rows below give T cell receptor beta chains drawn from one sample of a study of CD8+ T cells in alopecia areata. The table came from immunoSEQ multiplex PCR; TCRdb's copy has only in-frame clones and leaves some out. Of roughly 190,000 clones detected, roughly three fifths appear once; the ten largest clones hold roughly 1.3%. Here the sequenced sample was CD4+ T cells sorted from blood, taken at week 49, from a patient treated with tofacitinib. All receptors come from a human donor with alopecia areata. The CDR3 runs from the conserved cysteine through the conserved F or W. D genes are given only for firm matches. Not every row has a clone size; where given, it reads once, few, many or a size class.

V gene	J gene	D gene	clone size	CDR3 DNA	CDR3 protein
TRBV30	TRBJ2-2	TRBD1	few	TGTGCCTGGAGATTAGGACAGGCCGGGGAGCTGTTTTTT	CAWRLGQAGELFF
TRBV5-1	TRBJ2-3	TRBD2	.	TGCGCCAGCAGCTTGGGACTAGCGGTTAGCACAGATACGCAGTATTTT	CASSLGLAVSTDTQYF
TRBV7-2	TRBJ1-1	.	few	TGTGCCAGCAGCTCCCCCCTTGGCACTGAAGCTTTCTTT	CASSSPLGTEAFF
TRBV6-1	TRBJ2-5	.	.	TGTGCCAGCAGTGGTCAGGGAGGCGGAGAGACCCAGTACTTC	CASSGQGGGETQYF
TRBV7-6	TRBJ2-7	.	.	TGTGCCAGCAGCTTAGAGACAGCCGCTTTCTACGAGCAGTACTTC	CASSLETAAFYEQYF
TRBV25-1	TRBJ1-6	.	.	TGTGCCAGCCAATTACAGGGTGAGAATTCACCCCTCCACTTT	CASQLQGENSPLHF
TRBV29-1	TRBJ2-7	.	.	TGCAGCGTTGGGGGCCAACAGGGCGGCGAGCAGTACTTC	CSVGGQQGGEQYF
TRBV11-2	TRBJ1-1	.	few	TGTGCCAGCAGTACACCCCTAGGGACTGAAGCTTTCTTT	CASSTPLGTEAFF
TRBV29-1	TRBJ2-6	.	few	TGCAGCGCGGACGAAGGGTCTGGGGCCAACGTCCTGACTTTC	CSADEGSGANVLTF
TRBV5-4	TRBJ1-1	.	.	TGTGCCAGCAGCCCCGCAGGGGTGAACACTGAAGCTTTCTTT	CASSPAGVNTEAFF
TRBV4-2	TRBJ2-5	.	once	TGTGCCAGCAGCCAATCTGGGTCCCAAGAGACCCAGTACTTC	CASSQSGSQETQYF
TRBV11-2	TRBJ2-5	.	.	TGTGCCAGCAGCTTGAGGGAGCTAGTAGAGACCCAGTACTTC	CASSLRELVETQYF
TRBV9	TRBJ2-1	TRBD2	.	TGTGCCAGCAGCGTAGGGCATGTGGGGGGGAATGAGCAGTTCTTC	CASSVGHVGGNEQFF
TRBV7-9	TRBJ2-1	.	.	TGTGCCAGCAGTCTAGAGAATGAGCAGTTCTTC	CASSLENEQFF
TRBV10-3	TRBJ1-5	.	.	TGTGCCATTTCCAGGGAGGTTCAGGACCAGCCCCAGCATTTT	CAISREVQDQPQHF
TRBV29-1	TRBJ1-1	.	.	TGCAGCGTTGCGGTGAAGCAGAACACTGAAGCTTTCTTT	CSVAVKQNTEAFF
TRBV4-1	TRBJ1-5	.	.	TGCGCCAGCAGCCAAAGGGCAGGGGAACAGCCCCAGCATTTT	CASSQRAGEQPQHF
TRBV9	TRBJ2-2	.	.	TGTGCCAGCCGGCTAAGCGCGAACACCGGGGAGCTGTTTTTT	CASRLSANTGELFF
TRBV18	TRBJ2-4	.	.	TGTGCCAGCTCACCACGTGACACCCAAGCCAAAAACATTCAGTACTTC	CASSPRDTQAKNIQYF
TRBV29-1	TRBJ1-1	.	.	TGCAGCGTTGAAAATAGGCAGGGGATAGCTGAAGCTTTCTTT	CSVENRQGIAEAFF
TRBV9	TRBJ2-3	.	.	TGTGCCAGCAGCCCCCGGAGCTCTAGCACAGATACGCAGTATTTT	CASSPRSSSTDTQYF
TRBV7-2	TRBJ1-1	.	.	TGTGCCAGCAGCCTACAAAAGCTGAACACTGAAGCTTTCTTT	CASSLQKLNTEAFF
TRBV11-1	TRBJ2-3	TRBD1	few	TGTGCCAGCAGCCTCTTTGGGGACAGGGCTTCAGATACGCAGTATTTT	CASSLFGDRASDTQYF
TRBV6-5	TRBJ1-5	.	.	TGTGCCAGCAGTCTTAGGGGTAATCAGCCCCAGCATTTT	CASSLRGNQPQHF
TRBV5-6	TRBJ2-1	TRBD2	.	TGTGCCAGCAGTTACCGGACTAGCGCGGGGTTGAATGAGCAGTTCTTC	CASSYRTSAGLNEQFF
TRBV27	TRBJ1-5	.	.	TGTGCCAGCACTCCCGGAACGGGAGGCAATCAGCCCCAGCATTTT	CASTPGTGGNQPQHF
TRBV30	TRBJ2-2	TRBD1	few	TGTGCCTTGCGGACAGGGTCGAACACCGGGGAGCTGTTTTTT	CALRTGSNTGELFF
TRBV9	TRBJ2-3	.	.	TGTGCCAGTGCCCGGACAGCAGTCTTTGGCACAGATACGCAGTATTTT	CASARTAVFGTDTQYF
TRBV5-1	TRBJ2-3	.	few	TGCGCCAGCAGCTTGGTTCTACTTAGCACAGATACGCAGTATTTT	CASSLVLLSTDTQYF
TRBV10-3	TRBJ2-7	TRBD2	few	TGTGCCATCAGGGCCCCGGGGGGGGCATCCTACGAGCAGTACTTC	CAIRAPGGASYEQYF
TRBV30	TRBJ1-1	.	once	TGTGCCTGGAGTGGAGGGGTCAATCTAGAAGCTTTCTTT	CAWSGGVNLEAFF
TRBV4-2	TRBJ2-1	.	.	TGTGCCAGCAGCCAAGATCTGGGTTTCTCCTACAATGAGCAGTTCTTC	CASSQDLGFSYNEQFF
TRBV15	TRBJ1-2	.	.	TGTGCCACCAGCGTCAGTCCCAACTATGGCTACACCTTC	CATSVSPNYGYTF
TRBV6-1	TRBJ1-5	.	few	TGTGCCAGCGTTCCCACGGGCGGTAGCAATCAGCCCCAGCATTTT	CASVPTGGSNQPQHF
TRBV25-1	TRBJ1-5	.	.	TGTGCCAGCAGTGAGGCGAACAGTCAGCCCCAGCATTTT	CASSEANSQPQHF